These T cell receptor beta chains were read from a single sample in a study of vaccination and CD4 T cells after COVID-19. TCRdb redid the calling of the PCR reads with MiXCR, one entry per CDR3 protein. The data contain about 12,000 distinct CDR3 sequences, roughly 30% of them singletons. Their cognate antigens are unknown. This specimen was CD4+ T cells from blood, cultured in vitro, taken after SARS-CoV-2 vaccination. The receptors here all came from a human donor who had recovered from COVID-19. Both conserved end residues are trimmed from each CDR3. Each record gives: V gene, D gene, clone size, J gene, CDR3 protein. D genes are given only for firm matches. Some rows mark clone size as missing; the rest say once, few, many or name a class of expanded clone.

>TRBV2|-|-|TRBJ1-1
ASSEVGVNTEAF
>TRBV6-1|TRBD1|-|TRBJ2-4
ASNKTGLKLFLAKNIQY
>TRBV7-2|-|-|TRBJ2-3
ASSLRPSLGSTDTQY
>TRBV7-2|-|few|TRBJ1-1
ASSSLGTEAF
>TRBV7-8|-|-|TRBJ1-6
ASSLSPSPLH
>TRBV7-3|-|-|TRBJ2-2
ASTTSGSKAGELF
>TRBV6-1|TRBD1|-|TRBJ2-1
ASSTDRAIGNEQF
>TRBV4-2|TRBD2|-|TRBJ2-5
ASSRSPLGVSREGRRETQY
>TRBV27|TRBD2|few|TRBJ2-5
ASSFSSGRASKTQY
>TRBV19|TRBD1|-|TRBJ1-6
ASRNRGRSNSPLH
>TRBV7-9|TRBD2|-|TRBJ2-1
ASSLGGGSVGEQF
>TRBV20-1|TRBD1|few|TRBJ1-2
SASTGGFHGYT
>TRBV28|-|-|TRBJ2-1
ASSIIRLNYNEQF
>TRBV20-1|TRBD1|few|TRBJ1-1
SARLTTGGAGSEAF
>TRBV19|TRBD2|-|TRBJ2-3
ASSRSGTSGRSSPDTQY
>TRBV28|-|-|TRBJ2-2
ASSRQLNTGELF
>TRBV15|TRBD2|-|TRBJ2-7
ATSRGTTSGTYEQY
>TRBV6-1|TRBD1|few|TRBJ2-1
ASSVDRGRNNEQF
>TRBV6-4|-|-|TRBJ2-3
ASSGLGGSTDTQY
>TRBV7-8|TRBD2|-|TRBJ2-3
ASSLDSRVAGRADTQY
>TRBV7-9|TRBD1|-|TRBJ2-1
ASSARGARTGIQF
>TRBV7-8|TRBD1|few|TRBJ1-2
ASSLRQGDAHGYT
>TRBV11-2|TRBD2|-|TRBJ2-7
ASSPRRLAGPQEQY
>TRBV6-1|-|few|TRBJ1-1
ASRPGVNTEAF
>TRBV6-5|-|few|TRBJ1-6
ASSYRQDTVSPLH
>TRBV27|-|few|TRBJ2-3
ASMRRGPPDTQY
>TRBV25-1|-|large|TRBJ1-3
ASSPSGNTIY